These 22 T cell receptor beta chains were sequenced from one sample in a study of T cell responses to AZD1222 COVID-19 vaccine (dated by TCRdb to the early 2020s). The sample's time point label is to be understood as: about 28 days (+/-7) after the second vaccine dose. Receptor libraries were prepared by the immunoSEQ multiplex PCR assay. TCRdb holds this immuneACCESS table with in-frame rearrangements only. Some clones are missing; in checked studies, unresolved V genes explain under half, and the rest has no known cause. This sample comprises 110,000 to 150,000 clones, more than 75% of them detected only once. The leading ten clones occupy 3.1% of the sample. The material was peripheral blood, obtained 28 days after the second AZD1222 dose. The receptors stem from an adult who received the AZD1222 COVID-19 vaccine.

The chain is built from TRBV6-5 and TRBJ1-1; 9 nucleotides agree with TRBD1. Trimming cost V 8 bases and J 4 bases; bases outside gene matches: 11. The CDR3 consists of 15 residues. CDR1 and CDR2 (germline): MNHEY, SVGAGI. The CDR3 here is CASGQQGAGITEAFF. CDR3 DNA sequence: TGTGCCAGCGGCCAACAGGGGGCGGGAATCACTGAAGCTTTCTTT.

The gene calls are TRBV7-2 and TRBJ2-3; perhaps TRBD2 as D (6 bases). From germline, CDR1 is SGHTA and CDR2 FQGNSA. Between the trimmed V and J ends, which lost 0 bases and 0 bases, there was a span of 10 bases. This CDR3 has 16 residues. The chain's CDR3 is CASSLAMGTSTDTQYF. As DNA, the CDR3 is TGTGCCAGCAGCTTAGCGATGGGGACTAGCACAGATACGCAGTATTTT. Complete variable domain (other parts from reference TRBV7-2 and TRBJ2-3): GAGVSQSPSNKVTEKGKDVELRCDPISGHTALYWYRQSLGQGLEFLIYFQGNSAPDKSGLPSDRFSAERTGGSVSTLTIQRTQQEDSAVYLCASSLAMGTSTDTQYFGPGTRLTVL.

To note about this clone: In the same sample, other DNA sequences code for this CDR3. The gene calls are TRBV30 and TRBJ1-5, with a possible D match to TRBD1 (5 bases). The V gene's germline CDR1 is GTSNPN and CDR2 SVGIG (reference sequence). V gave up 0 bases and J gave up 7 bases, with 13 bases separating them. This CDR3 region has 14 residues. The CDR3 DNA sequence: TGTGCCTGGAGTGTACTCGCGGGGGAACAGCCCCAGCATTTT. It codes for CAWSVLAGEQPQHF.

Note on this clone: Other DNA sequences of this sample code for an identical CDR3. The CDR3 DNA reads as TGTGCCTGGACTGCCTACAATGAGCAGTTCTTC. It encodes CAWTAYNEQFF. V gene TRBV30 combines with J gene TRBJ2-1; D not resolved. This CDR3 is 11 amino acids long. Germline loops: CDR1 GTSNPN, CDR2 SVGIG (reference sequence). The ends were cut back, 4 bases at V and 2 bases at J, with 3 bases in the middle.

The chain combines TRBV7-8 with TRBJ2-1; possible D gene TRBD1, 6 bases. This CDR3 spans 13 amino acids. V shed 6 bases and J shed 15 bases, with 21 bases lying between them. Germline CDR1 is SGHVS and CDR2 is FQNEAQ. CDR3 residues: CASRRRTGFKAFF. The CDR3 DNA reads as TGTGCCAGCAGACGGCGTACAGGGTTTAAGGCGTTCTTC.

This chain connects TRBV28 to TRBJ2-1, with 8 positions matching TRBD2. This CDR3 is built from 16 residues. Trimming took 4 bases from V and 10 from J; bases not matched to a gene: 15. Germline V gives CDR1 MDHEN, CDR2 SYDVKM. CDR3 coding DNA: TGTGCCAGCAGTTCCGCCGGGACTAGGGGAAGCGGGGAGCAGTTCTTC. Its protein is CASSSAGTRGSGEQFF.

The J gene is TRBJ2-5, the V gene TRBV5-4; D not resolved. V lost 3 bases and J 0 bases, leaving 0 bases between the germline ends. The CDR3 contains 11 residues. The germline CDR1 and CDR2 sequences are SGHNT and YYREEE (reference sequence). The CDR3 DNA reads as TGTGCCAGCAGCTACCAAGAGACCCAGTACTTC. Protein: CASSYQETQYF.

This clone showed up just once. The chain is built from TRBV7-9 and TRBJ2-3; 8 bases are shared with TRBD2. The germline CDR1 and CDR2 sequences are SEHNR and FQNEAQ (reference sequence). The trim removed 3 bases at V and 3 bases at J, leaving 5 bases unmatched. The CDR3 has 15 residues. The CDR3 region is CASSFQAGETDTQYF. DNA for the CDR3: TGTGCCAGCAGCTTCCAAGCGGGGGAAACAGATACGCAGTATTTT.

The rearrangement uses TRBV5-6 and TRBJ2-2, with D perhaps TRBD1 or TRBD2 (5 bases each). CDR1 SGHDT and CDR2 YYEEEE come from the germline V gene. V lost 4 bases and J lost 4, with 11 bases in between. This CDR3 is built from 14 residues. The CDR3 DNA is TGTGCCAGCAGCCCCTTTGGGGGCACCGGGGAGCTGTTTTTT. Its protein is CASSPFGGTGELFF.

The gene calls are TRBV6-6 and TRBJ1-5; D is unclear. Trimming shortened V by 2 bases and J by 9 bases, and 11 bases separated the two germline ends. The CDR3 runs 13 residues. Germline V gene sequence: CDR1 MNHNY, CDR2 SVGAGI (reference sequence). CDR3 nucleotides: TGTGCCAGCAGTTACGACGTCGGATGGCCCCAGCATTTT. Protein product: CASSYDVGWPQHF.

The chain uses TRBV30 and TRBJ1-2; D perhaps matches TRBD1 (6 bases). The V gene's germline CDR1 is GTSNPN and CDR2 SVGIG (reference sequence). Trimming shortened V by 5 bases and J by 5 bases, and 21 bases separated the two germline ends. The CDR3 contains 15 residues. The CDR3 DNA follows: TGTGCCTGGGCACCTCGGGACACGAACACTTATGGCTACACCTTC. It translates to CAWAPRDTNTYGYTF.

The genes are TRBV7-9 and TRBJ1-4; a weak D match, TRBD1 (6 bases). Between the trimmed V and J ends, which lost 5 bases and 4 bases, there was a span of 14 bases. The germline V gene encodes CDR1 SEHNR and CDR2 FQNEAQ (reference sequence). The CDR3 extends over 15 amino acids. CDR3 DNA sequence: TGTGCCAGCAGCCCCGGACAGAGCCTTAATGAAAAACTGTTTTTT. It specifies CASSPGQSLNEKLFF.

This chain connects TRBV28 to TRBJ2-7, with a possible D match to TRBD2 (5 bases). Germline lookup yields CDR1 MDHEN and CDR2 SYDVKM. The V and J ends lost 4 bases and 2 bases respectively, with 15 bases between them. The CDR3 covers 15 residues. CDR3 DNA: TGTGCCAGCAGTTCCCGGACTTTCCACACCTACGAGCAGTACTTC. Protein product: CASSSRTFHTYEQYF.

The chain uses TRBV19 and TRBJ2-3, with TRBD2 matching 11 bases. Germline V gene data show CDR1 as LNHDA and CDR2 as SQIVND (reference sequence). The CDR3 covers 13 residues. V shed 7 bases and J 9 bases; nucleotides not matched to a gene: 6. In DNA, the CDR3 is TGTGCCAGTACGTCTAGCGGGAGGCTGACGCAGTATTTT. Its protein is CASTSSGRLTQYF.

V and J are TRBV10-3 and TRBJ2-5; TRBD1 matches 7 bases. With 6 bases clipped from V and 0 bases from J, the junction kept 1 base outside the gene matches. CDR3 size: 13 residues. The germline CDR1 and CDR2 sequences are ENHRY and SYGVKD. The CDR3 loop is CAIRTGHQETQYF. The CDR3 DNA reads TGTGCCATCAGGACAGGGCACCAAGAGACCCAGTACTTC.

V is TRBV2 and J is TRBJ2-2; no clear D. V was shortened by 1 base and J by 3 bases, with 12 bases between the two germline ends. The CDR3 length is 16 residues. The germline gives CDR1 SNHLY, CDR2 FYNNEI. CDR3 amino acids: CASSEGTPLYTGELFF. DNA of the CDR3: TGTGCCAGCAGTGAAGGGACCCCACTGTACACCGGGGAGCTGTTTTTT.

This chain uses TRBV6-2 or TRBV6-3 with TRBJ2-1, with D tentatively TRBD2 (6 bases). Germline V gene lookup returns CDR1 MNHEY and CDR2 SVGEGT. The length of the CDR3 is 15 residues. V was clipped by 4 bases and J by 3 bases, with 13 bases between them. CDR3 protein: CASSLGTGRYNEQFF. The CDR3 region has the DNA TGTGCCAGCAGTTTGGGGACTGGGCGCTACAATGAGCAGTTCTTC.

The genes are TRBV10-3 and TRBJ1-1; TRBD1 is a possible D gene (6 bases). CDR1 and CDR2 (germline): ENHRY, SYGVKD. V lost 4 bases and J lost 2, with 11 bases in between. CDR3 length: 14 amino acids. CDR3 residues: CAISAAGANTEAFF. The CDR3, as DNA: TGTGCCATCAGTGCAGCGGGGGCTAACACTGAAGCTTTCTTT.

This chain connects TRBV2 to TRBJ2-2; D is uncertain. From germline, CDR1 is SNHLY and CDR2 FYNNEI. Deletions cut 6 bases from V and 2 bases from J, with 10 bases between. The CDR3 covers 14 residues. CDR3 amino acids: CASRGIKNTGELFF. DNA of the CDR3: TGTGCCAGCAGGGGGATCAAAAACACCGGGGAGCTGTTTTTT.

The chain joins TRBV29-1 to TRBJ2-1, with D possibly matching TRBD2 (6 bases). Per germline, CDR1 SQVTM and CDR2 ANQGSEA. The length of the CDR3 is 15 residues. Trimming pared 7 bases from V and 4 bases from J, leaving 20 bases between. CDR3 protein: CSGRGGLPNYNEQFF. DNA for the CDR3: TGCAGCGGGAGGGGTGGTCTACCAAATTACAATGAGCAGTTCTTC.

This clone occurred once. The chain links TRBV13 to TRBJ2-7; D unclear. Germline V CDR1 and CDR2: PRHDT, FYEKMQ (reference sequence). Deletions cut 3 bases from V and 3 bases from J, with 12 bases between. The CDR3 has 14 amino acids. The CDR3 loop reads CASSLGLMVYEQYF. In DNA form, the CDR3 reads TGTGCCAGCAGCTTGGGCCTTATGGTCTACGAGCAGTACTTC.

This rearrangement joins TRBV14 to TRBJ2-3; D uncertain. V was shortened by 2 bases and J by 2 bases, with 2 bases between the two germline ends. In germline, CDR1 is SGHDN, CDR2 FVKESK. CDR3 length: 12 amino acids. In nucleotides, the CDR3 is TGTGCCAGCAGCCAATTCACAGATACGCAGTATTTT. This translates into CASSQFTDTQYF.